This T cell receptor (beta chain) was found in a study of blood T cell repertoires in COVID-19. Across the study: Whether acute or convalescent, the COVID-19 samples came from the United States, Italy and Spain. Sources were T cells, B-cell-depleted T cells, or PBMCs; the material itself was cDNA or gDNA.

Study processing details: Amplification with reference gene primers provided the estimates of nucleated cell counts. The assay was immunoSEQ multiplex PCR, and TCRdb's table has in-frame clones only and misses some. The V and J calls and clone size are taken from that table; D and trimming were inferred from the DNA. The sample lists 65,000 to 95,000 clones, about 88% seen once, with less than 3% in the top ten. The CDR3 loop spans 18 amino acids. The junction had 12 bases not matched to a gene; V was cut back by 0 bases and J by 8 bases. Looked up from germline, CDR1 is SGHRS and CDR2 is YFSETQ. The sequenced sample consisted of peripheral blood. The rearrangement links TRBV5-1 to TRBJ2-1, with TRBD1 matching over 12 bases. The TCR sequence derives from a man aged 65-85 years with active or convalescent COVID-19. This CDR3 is CASSLGHSGTGGLDEQFF. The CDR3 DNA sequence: TGCGCCAGCAGCTTGGGGCATTCCGGGACAGGGGGCTTGGATGAGCAGTTCTTC.